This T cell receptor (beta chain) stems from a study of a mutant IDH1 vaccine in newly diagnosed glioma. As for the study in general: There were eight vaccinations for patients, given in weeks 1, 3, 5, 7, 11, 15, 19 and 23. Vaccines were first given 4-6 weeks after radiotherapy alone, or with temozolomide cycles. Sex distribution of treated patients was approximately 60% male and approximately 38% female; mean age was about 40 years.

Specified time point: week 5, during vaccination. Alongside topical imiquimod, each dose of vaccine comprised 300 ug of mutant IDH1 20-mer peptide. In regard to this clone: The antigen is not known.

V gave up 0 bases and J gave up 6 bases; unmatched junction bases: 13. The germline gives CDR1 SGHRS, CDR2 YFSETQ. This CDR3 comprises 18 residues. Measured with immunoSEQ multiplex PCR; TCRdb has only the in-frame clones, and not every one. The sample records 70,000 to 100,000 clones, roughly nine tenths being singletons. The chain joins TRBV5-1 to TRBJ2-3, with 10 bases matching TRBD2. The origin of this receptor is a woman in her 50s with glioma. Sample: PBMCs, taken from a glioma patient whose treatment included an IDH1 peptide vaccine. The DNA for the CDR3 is TGCGCCAGCAGCTTGGGAGGGGCTAGCGGGAGTGGTATGGATACGCAGTATTTT. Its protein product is CASSLGGASGSGMDTQYF.